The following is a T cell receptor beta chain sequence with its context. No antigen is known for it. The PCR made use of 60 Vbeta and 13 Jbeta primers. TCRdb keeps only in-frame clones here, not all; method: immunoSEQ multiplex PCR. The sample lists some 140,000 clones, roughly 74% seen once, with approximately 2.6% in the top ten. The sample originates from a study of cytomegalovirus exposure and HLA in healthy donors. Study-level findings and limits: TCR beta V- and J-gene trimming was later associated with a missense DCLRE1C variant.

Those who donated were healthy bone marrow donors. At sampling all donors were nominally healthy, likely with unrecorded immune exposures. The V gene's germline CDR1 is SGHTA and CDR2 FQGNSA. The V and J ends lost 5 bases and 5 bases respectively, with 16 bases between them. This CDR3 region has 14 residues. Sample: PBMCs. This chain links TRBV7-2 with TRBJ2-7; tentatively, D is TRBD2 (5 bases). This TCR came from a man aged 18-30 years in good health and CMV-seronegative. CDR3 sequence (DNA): TGTGCCAGCAGCCCCGGGGTTCCGGGCGACGAGCAGTACTTC. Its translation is CASSPGVPGDEQYF. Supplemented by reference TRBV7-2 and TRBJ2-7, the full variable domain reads GAGVSQSPSNKVTEKGKDVELRCDPISGHTALYWYRQSLGQGLEFLIYFQGNSAPDKSGLPSDRFSAERTGGSVSTLTIQRTQQEDSAVYLCASSPGVPGDEQYFGPGTRLTVT.